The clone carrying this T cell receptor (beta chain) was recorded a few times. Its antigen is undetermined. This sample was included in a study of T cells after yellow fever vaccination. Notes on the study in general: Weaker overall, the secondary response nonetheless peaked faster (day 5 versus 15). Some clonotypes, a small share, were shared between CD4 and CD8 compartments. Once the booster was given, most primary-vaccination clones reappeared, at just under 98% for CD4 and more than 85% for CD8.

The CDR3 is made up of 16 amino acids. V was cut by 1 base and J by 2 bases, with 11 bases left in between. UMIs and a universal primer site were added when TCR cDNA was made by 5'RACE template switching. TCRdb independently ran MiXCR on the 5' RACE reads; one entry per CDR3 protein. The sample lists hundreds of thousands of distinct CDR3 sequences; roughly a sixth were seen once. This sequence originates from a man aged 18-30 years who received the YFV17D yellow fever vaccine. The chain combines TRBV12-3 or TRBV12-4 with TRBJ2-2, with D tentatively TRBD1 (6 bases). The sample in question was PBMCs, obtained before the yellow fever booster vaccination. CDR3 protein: CASSLGGGPNTGELFF. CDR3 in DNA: TGTGCCAGCAGTTTAGGAGGGGGACCTAACACCGGGGAGCTGTTTTTT.